This T cell receptor beta chain was recovered during a study of T-cell memory formation after mild COVID-19. The wider study: There were largely donor-specific TCR clusters. Study-wide points: Cross-reactive memory seemingly joined, as some responding clones were found in pre-infection memory. Whether day 37 second-wave clones are SARS-CoV-2-specific was not confirmed.

TCRdb passed the 5' RACE reads through MiXCR, listing each CDR3 protein once. This table holds 300,000 to 400,000 distinct CDR3 sequences, around an eighth found once. This clonotype has just a few counts. What it binds is not known. There are 16 residues in the CDR3. Germline CDR1 reads SGHDT; CDR2 reads YYEEEE. The V gene lost 1 base and the J gene lost 0 bases, with 13 bases spanning the gap. The clonotype was recovered from a man between 18 and 35 years old who had mild COVID-19 (a few samples of this study predate the infection). Cell type and time point are not known. Input material: PBMCs or a T cell subset sorted from them (not recorded which). J is TRBJ1-1 and V is TRBV5-6; the D is unclear. The CDR3 DNA reads TGTGCCAGCAGCTTGTTTGACCGAGCCATGAACACTGAAGCTTTCTTT. This codes for CASSLFDRAMNTEAFF.